This is a list of T cell receptor beta chains from one sample in a study of T cells after yellow fever vaccination. TCRdb recomputed calls from the 5' RACE reads with MiXCR, one row per CDR3 protein. The table has 500,000 to 650,000 distinct CDR3 sequences, roughly an eighth seen once. Sequencing was performed on PBMCs, taken on the day of the yellow fever booster vaccination. These receptors were collected from a man under 40 who received the YFV17D yellow fever vaccine. Both conserved end residues are part of each CDR3. D genes are given only for firm matches. Size tells how often a clone was seen (once, few, many) or the class of an expanded clone, and some rows leave it out.

>TRBJ2-7|few|-|TRBV5-1
CASSIAGPGIYEQYF
TGCGCCAGCAGCATCGCCGGGCCAGGGATCTACGAGCAGTACTTC
>TRBJ1-1|-|TRBD1|TRBV3-1
CASSQRGQGTEAFF
TGTGCCAGCAGCCAAAGGGGGCAAGGAACTGAAGCTTTCTTT
>TRBJ2-7|-|-|TRBV3-1
CASSLQHEQYF
TGTGCCAGCAGCCTTCAACACGAGCAGTACTTC
>TRBJ2-3|few|-|TRBV29-1
CSPRRASDTQYF
TGCAGCCCTCGAAGGGCCTCAGATACGCAGTATTTT
>TRBJ2-7|few|-|TRBV27
CASSRGRLNEQYF
TGTGCCAGCAGTAGGGGCAGGTTGAACGAGCAGTACTTC
>TRBJ2-2|-|-|TRBV10-1
CASSTVQNTGELFF
TGCGCCAGCAGCACGGTACAGAACACCGGGGAGCTGTTTTTT
>TRBJ2-1|few|-|TRBV27
CASSLTGIVGNNEQFF
TGTGCCAGCAGTTTGACTGGGATAGTTGGGAACAATGAGCAGTTCTTC
>TRBJ2-7|-|TRBD2|TRBV6-1
CASSRRAGGVIEQYF
TGTGCCAGCAGTAGGAGAGCGGGAGGGGTAATCGAGCAGTACTTC
>TRBJ2-7|-|-|TRBV11-2
CASSFTRGTRDEQYF
TGTGCCAGCAGCTTCACCCGCGGGACCCGGGACGAGCAGTACTTC
>TRBJ2-7|-|TRBD2|TRBV6-1
CASRLSGSGEQYF
TGTGCCAGCAGGCTTAGCGGGAGTGGTGAGCAGTACTTC
>TRBJ2-7|-|-|TRBV20-1
CSVQGGSSYEQYF
TGCAGTGTTCAGGGTGGGAGCTCCTACGAGCAGTACTTC
>TRBJ2-1|-|TRBD1|TRBV5-1
CASSPGTGVYNEQFF
TGCGCCAGCAGCCCCGGGACAGGGGTCTACAATGAGCAGTTCTTC
>TRBJ2-7|-|-|TRBV20-1
CSATPRDEQYF
TGCAGTGCCACCCCAAGGGACGAGCAGTACTTC
>TRBJ2-5|many|-|TRBV7-9
CASSLAGAQETQYF
TGTGCCAGCAGCTTAGCGGGGGCCCAAGAGACCCAGTACTTC
>TRBJ2-3|-|TRBD1|TRBV11-2
CASSLGGQITDTQYF
TGTGCCAGCAGCTTAGGGGGACAGATCACAGATACGCAGTATTTT
>TRBJ1-6|few|-|TRBV6-5
CASSYSMGPVSPLHF
TGTGCCAGCAGTTACTCGATGGGGCCGGTTTCACCCCTCCACTTT
>TRBJ2-1|many|-|TRBV28
CASSLMGGNEQFF
TGTGCCAGCAGTTTGATGGGAGGCAATGAGCAGTTCTTC
>TRBJ1-5|many|-|TRBV12-3/TRBV12-4
CASRSQETFGQPQHF
TGTGCCAGCAGGTCGCAAGAGACTTTCGGTCAGCCCCAGCATTTT
>TRBJ2-7|few|TRBD1|TRBV6-5
CASSSIGQGRSYEQYF
TGTGCCAGCAGTTCGATCGGACAGGGTAGATCTTACGAGCAGTACTTC
>TRBJ1-2|few|-|TRBV7-2
CASSLVSDNYGYTF
TGTGCCAGCAGCTTAGTATCCGACAACTATGGCTACACCTTC
>TRBJ1-1|few|-|TRBV7-9
CASSPPLRWGEAFF
TGTGCCAGCAGCCCTCCCCTCCGATGGGGTGAAGCTTTCTTT
>TRBJ1-4|few|-|TRBV5-4
CASSFVGDEKLFF
TGTGCCAGCAGCTTTGTAGGCGATGAAAAACTGTTTTTT
>TRBJ2-5|few|TRBD2|TRBV5-6
CASSEAGATIYETQYF
TGTGCCAGCAGCGAGGCGGGAGCCACGATTTACGAGACCCAGTACTTC
>TRBJ2-2|-|-|TRBV29-1
CSVVGRGELFF
TGCAGCGTTGTAGGGCGAGGGGAGCTGTTTTTT
>TRBJ2-3|few|-|TRBV20-1
CSAIQADTQYF
TGCAGTGCTATCCAAGCAGATACGCAGTATTTT
>TRBJ2-3|-|TRBD2|TRBV12-3/TRBV12-4
CASSPGTSETTQYF
TGTGCCAGCAGTCCCGGGACTAGCGAGACTACGCAGTATTTT
>TRBJ2-2|few|-|TRBV7-3
CASSLKTPGVDGELFF
TGTGCCAGCAGCTTAAAAACCCCGGGAGTCGACGGGGAGCTGTTTTTT
>TRBJ2-3|few|-|TRBV6-1
CASSGGRGTDTQYF
TGTGCCAGCAGTGGGGGGCGAGGGACAGATACGCAGTATTTT
>TRBJ2-1|few|-|TRBV29-1
CSVDKGGQFF
TGCAGCGTTGATAAGGGGGGGCAGTTCTTC
>TRBJ2-7|-|-|TRBV4-3
CASSQERGRIYEQYF
TGCGCCAGCAGCCAAGAACGGGGCAGGATCTACGAGCAGTACTTC
>TRBJ2-1|few|-|TRBV6-5
CASSYLGTPIGEQFF
TGTGCCAGCAGTTACCTCGGGACTCCCATCGGGGAGCAGTTCTTC
>TRBJ2-7|few|TRBD2|TRBV29-1
CSVLGLAGEHEQYF
TGCAGCGTCCTGGGACTAGCGGGAGAGCACGAGCAGTACTTC
>TRBJ2-1|-|TRBD2|TRBV10-1
CASSESSGPYNEQFF
TGCGCCAGCAGTGAGTCTAGCGGGCCATACAATGAGCAGTTCTTC
>TRBJ2-2|-|-|TRBV25-1
CASSGPGFNGELFF
TGTGCCAGCAGTGGGCCGGGTTTTAACGGGGAGCTGTTTTTT
>TRBJ2-2|-|-|TRBV6-2/TRBV6-3
CASSSQGAELFF
TGTGCCAGCAGTTCGCAGGGTGCCGAGCTGTTTTTT
>TRBJ1-4|-|-|TRBV6-5
CASSYGGVSEKLFF
TGTGCCAGCAGTTACGGCGGAGTTAGTGAAAAACTGTTTTTT
>TRBJ2-1|-|-|TRBV7-9
CAAEEGQSSYNEQFF
TGTGCCGCCGAGGAGGGGCAGAGCTCCTACAATGAGCAGTTCTTC
>TRBJ2-5|-|-|TRBV28
CASTDLETQYF
TGTGCCAGCACTGATTTGGAGACCCAGTACTTC
>TRBJ2-4|-|-|TRBV4-3
CASSQGVGVIQYF
TGCGCCAGCAGCCAAGGGGTTGGAGTCATTCAGTACTTC
>TRBJ1-5|few|-|TRBV27
CASSLLGGYSNQPQHF
TGTGCCAGCAGTTTATTAGGAGGGTATAGCAATCAGCCCCAGCATTTT
>TRBJ2-7|-|TRBD2|TRBV18
CASSHQREPAGEQYF
TGTGCCAGCTCACACCAGCGGGAGCCTGCGGGGGAGCAGTACTTC
>TRBJ2-7|few|-|TRBV20-1
CSARELGGPYEQYF
TGCAGTGCTAGAGAACTCGGGGGACCCTACGAGCAGTACTTC
>TRBJ1-2|few|TRBD1|TRBV7-3
CASSLTAGQGIGYGYTF
TGTGCCAGCAGCTTAACGGCGGGACAGGGTATCGGCTATGGCTACACCTTC
>TRBJ2-3|-|-|TRBV20-1
CSATTPWDFSLADTQYF
TGCAGTGCCACGACGCCCTGGGACTTTTCCCTGGCAGATACGCAGTATTTT
>TRBJ1-4|few|TRBD1|TRBV20-1
CSTLDRGLEKLFF
TGCAGTACCCTGGACAGGGGGCTCGAAAAACTGTTTTTT
>TRBJ2-7|few|TRBD1|TRBV3-1
CASSLLTGRRAEQYF
TGTGCCAGCAGCCTTCTGACAGGGCGTCGCGCCGAGCAGTACTTC
>TRBJ1-4|few|-|TRBV20-1
CSASAEAANEKLFF
TGCAGTGCTAGTGCCGAGGCGGCGAATGAAAAACTGTTTTTT
>TRBJ2-3|-|-|TRBV12-3/TRBV12-4
CASSWASSTDTQYF
TGTGCCAGCAGTTGGGCGAGTAGCACAGATACGCAGTATTTT
>TRBJ1-1|-|-|TRBV15
CATSRVGTGNTEAFF
TGTGCCACCAGCAGAGTCGGGACGGGGAACACTGAAGCTTTCTTT
>TRBJ2-1|medium-sized|-|TRBV29-1
CSVERLDHNEQFF
TGCAGCGTTGAAAGACTGGACCACAATGAGCAGTTCTTC
>TRBJ1-2|-|TRBD1|TRBV12-3/TRBV12-4
CAYRGPYGYTF
TGTGCCTACAGGGGGCCCTATGGCTACACCTTC
>TRBJ2-7|few|TRBD2|TRBV5-1
CASSLDVPTAGEQYF
TGCGCCAGCAGCTTGGATGTCCCCACAGCGGGGGAGCAGTACTTC
>TRBJ2-7|few|-|TRBV7-8
CASSRRVSNTLYEQYF
TGTGCCAGCAGCCGACGGGTGAGCAATACCCTCTACGAGCAGTACTTC
>TRBJ2-1|few|-|TRBV12-3/TRBV12-4
CASSNNYNEQFF
TGTGCCAGCAGTAATAACTACAATGAGCAGTTCTTC
>TRBJ2-7|few|TRBD2|TRBV5-1
CASSLGAFGAGGEQYF
TGCGCCAGCAGCTTAGGGGCCTTTGGAGCGGGAGGGGAGCAGTACTTC
>TRBJ2-7|-|-|TRBV14
CASSQSGVPSYEQYF
TGTGCCAGCAGCCAATCGGGGGTCCCCTCCTACGAGCAGTACTTC
>TRBJ2-1|few|-|TRBV7-9
CASSLVETYNEQFF
TGTGCCAGCAGCCTGGTGGAAACCTACAATGAGCAGTTCTTC
>TRBJ2-1|-|TRBD2|TRBV29-1
CSVDPSGSPSEQFF
TGCAGCGTTGATCCTAGCGGGAGTCCTAGTGAGCAGTTCTTC
>TRBJ2-3|-|TRBD2|TRBV20-1
CSARTGTSGTDTQYF
TGCAGTGCTAGGACCGGGACTAGCGGGACAGATACGCAGTATTTT